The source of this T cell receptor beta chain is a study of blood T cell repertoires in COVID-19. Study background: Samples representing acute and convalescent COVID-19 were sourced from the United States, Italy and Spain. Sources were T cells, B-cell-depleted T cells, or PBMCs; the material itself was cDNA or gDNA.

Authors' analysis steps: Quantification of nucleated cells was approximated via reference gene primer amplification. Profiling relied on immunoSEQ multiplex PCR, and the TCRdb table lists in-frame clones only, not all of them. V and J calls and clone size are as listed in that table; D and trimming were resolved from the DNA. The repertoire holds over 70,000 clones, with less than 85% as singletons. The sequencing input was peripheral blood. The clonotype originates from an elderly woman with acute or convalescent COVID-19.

The CDR3 spells CASTDRDDSPLHF. The DNA of the CDR3 is TGCGCCAGCACGGACAGGGATGATTCACCCCTCCACTTT. The gene calls are TRBV5-1 and TRBJ1-6, with 8 nucleotides matching TRBD1. Germline V gene lookup returns CDR1 SGHRS and CDR2 YFSETQ. Losses at the gene ends were 6 bases for V and 8 bases for J; bases not matched to a gene: 4. The CDR3 consists of 13 residues.